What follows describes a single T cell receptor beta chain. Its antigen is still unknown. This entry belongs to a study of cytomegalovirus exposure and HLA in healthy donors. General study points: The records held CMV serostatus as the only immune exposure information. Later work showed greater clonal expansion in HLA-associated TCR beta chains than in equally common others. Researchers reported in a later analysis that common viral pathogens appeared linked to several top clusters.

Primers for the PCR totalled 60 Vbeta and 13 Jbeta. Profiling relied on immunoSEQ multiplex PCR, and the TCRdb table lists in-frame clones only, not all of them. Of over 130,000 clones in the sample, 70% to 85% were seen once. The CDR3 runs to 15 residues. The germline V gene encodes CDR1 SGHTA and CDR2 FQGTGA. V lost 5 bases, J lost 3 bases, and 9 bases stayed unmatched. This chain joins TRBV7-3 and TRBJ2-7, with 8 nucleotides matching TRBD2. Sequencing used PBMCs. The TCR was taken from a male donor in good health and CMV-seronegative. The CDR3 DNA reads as TGTGCCAGCAGCCCCGGCCCCACTAGCGGCTACGAGCAGTACTTC. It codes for CASSPGPTSGYEQYF.